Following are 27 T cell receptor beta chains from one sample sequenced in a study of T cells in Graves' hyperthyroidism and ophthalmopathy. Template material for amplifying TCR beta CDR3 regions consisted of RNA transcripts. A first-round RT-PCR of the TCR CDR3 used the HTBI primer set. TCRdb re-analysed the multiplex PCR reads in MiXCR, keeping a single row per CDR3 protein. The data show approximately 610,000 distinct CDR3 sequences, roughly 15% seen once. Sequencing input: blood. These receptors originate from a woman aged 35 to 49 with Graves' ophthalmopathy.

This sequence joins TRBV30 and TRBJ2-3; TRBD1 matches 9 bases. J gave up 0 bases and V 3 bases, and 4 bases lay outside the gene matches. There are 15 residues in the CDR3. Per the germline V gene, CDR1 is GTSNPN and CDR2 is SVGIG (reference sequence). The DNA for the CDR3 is TGTGCCTGGAGAGGGACAGGGCCTAGCACAGATACGCAGTATTTT. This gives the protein CAWRGTGPSTDTQYF.

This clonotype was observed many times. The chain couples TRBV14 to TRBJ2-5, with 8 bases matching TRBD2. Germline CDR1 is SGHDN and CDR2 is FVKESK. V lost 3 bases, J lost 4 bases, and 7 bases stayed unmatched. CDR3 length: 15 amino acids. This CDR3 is CASSQLTSGRETQYF. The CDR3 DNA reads TGTGCCAGCAGCCAGCTTACTAGCGGACGAGAGACCCAGTACTTC.

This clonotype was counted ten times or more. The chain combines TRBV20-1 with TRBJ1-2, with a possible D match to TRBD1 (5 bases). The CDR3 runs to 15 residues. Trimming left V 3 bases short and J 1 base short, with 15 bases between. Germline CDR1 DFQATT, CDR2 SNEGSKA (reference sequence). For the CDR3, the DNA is TGCAGTGCTAGGGTTTACCACGGGGGTAACTATGGCTACACCTTC. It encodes CSARVYHGGNYGYTF.

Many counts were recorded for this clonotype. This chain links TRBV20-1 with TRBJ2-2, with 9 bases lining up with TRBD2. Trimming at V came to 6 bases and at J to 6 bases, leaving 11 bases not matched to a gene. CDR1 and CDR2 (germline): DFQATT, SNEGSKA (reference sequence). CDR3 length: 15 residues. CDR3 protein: CSADAGTSSAGELFF. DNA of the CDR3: TGCAGTGCCGATGCCGGGACTAGCTCAGCCGGGGAGCTGTTTTTT.

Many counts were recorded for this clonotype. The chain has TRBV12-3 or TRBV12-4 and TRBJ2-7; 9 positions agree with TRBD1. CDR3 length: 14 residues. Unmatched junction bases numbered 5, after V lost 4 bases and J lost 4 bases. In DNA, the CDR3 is TGTGCCAGCAGTTATGGGGACAGGGAATACGAGCAGTACTTC. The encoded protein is CASSYGDREYEQYF.

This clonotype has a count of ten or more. This CDR3 is CSVESETQYF. The CDR3 DNA is TGCAGCGTTGAATCGGAGACCCAGTACTTC. The chain is built from TRBV29-1 and TRBJ2-5, with no clear D. The CDR3 runs 10 residues. The germline CDR1 and CDR2 sequences are SQVTM and ANQGSEA. Deletions cut 2 bases from V and 5 bases from J, with 3 bases between.

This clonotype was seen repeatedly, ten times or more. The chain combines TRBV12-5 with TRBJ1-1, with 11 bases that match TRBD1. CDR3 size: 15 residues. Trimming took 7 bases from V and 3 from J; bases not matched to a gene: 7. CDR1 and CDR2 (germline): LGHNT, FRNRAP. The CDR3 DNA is TGTGCTAGTGCCACCGGGACAGGGGGACACACTGAAGCTTTCTTT. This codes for CASATGTGGHTEAFF.

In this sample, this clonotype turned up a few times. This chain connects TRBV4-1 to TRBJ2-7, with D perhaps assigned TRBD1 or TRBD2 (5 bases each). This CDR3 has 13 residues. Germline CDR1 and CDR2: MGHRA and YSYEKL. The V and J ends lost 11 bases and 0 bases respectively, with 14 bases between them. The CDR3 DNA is TGCGCCGCAGGGCCCGGGGACTCCTACGAGCAGTACTTC. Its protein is CAAGPGDSYEQYF.

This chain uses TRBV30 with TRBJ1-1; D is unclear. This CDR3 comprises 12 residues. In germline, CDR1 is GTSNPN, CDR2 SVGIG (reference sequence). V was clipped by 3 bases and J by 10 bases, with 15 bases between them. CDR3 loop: CAWSASISRAFF. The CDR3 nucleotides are TGTGCCTGGAGCGCATCGATATCTAGAGCTTTCTTT.

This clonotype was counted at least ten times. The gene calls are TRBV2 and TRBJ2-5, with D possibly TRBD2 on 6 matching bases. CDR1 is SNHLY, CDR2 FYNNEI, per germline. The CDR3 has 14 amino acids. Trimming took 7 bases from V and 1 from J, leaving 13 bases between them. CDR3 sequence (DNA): TGTGCCAGCAATTTAGGCGGGACCCAAGAGACCCAGTACTTC. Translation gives CASNLGGTQETQYF. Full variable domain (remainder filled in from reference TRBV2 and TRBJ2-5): EPEVTQTPSHQVTQMGQEVILRCVPISNHLYFYWYRQILGQKVEFLVSFYNNEISEKSEIFDDQFSVERPDGSNFTLKIRSTKLEDSAMYFCASNLGGTQETQYFGPGTRLLVL.

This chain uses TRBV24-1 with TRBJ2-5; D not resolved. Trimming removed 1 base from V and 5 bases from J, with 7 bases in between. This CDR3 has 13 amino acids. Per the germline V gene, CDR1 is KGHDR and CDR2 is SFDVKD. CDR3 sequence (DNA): TGTGCCACCAGTGATTTTGTCCGGGAGACCCAGTACTTC. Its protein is CATSDFVRETQYF.

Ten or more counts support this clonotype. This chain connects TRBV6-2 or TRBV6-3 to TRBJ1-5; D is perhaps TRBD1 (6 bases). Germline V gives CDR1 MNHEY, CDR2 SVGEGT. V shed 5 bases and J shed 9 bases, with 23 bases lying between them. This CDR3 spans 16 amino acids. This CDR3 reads CASSGQLREGETPQHF. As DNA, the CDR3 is TGTGCCAGCAGTGGACAGCTCAGGGAGGGGGAAACGCCCCAGCATTTT.

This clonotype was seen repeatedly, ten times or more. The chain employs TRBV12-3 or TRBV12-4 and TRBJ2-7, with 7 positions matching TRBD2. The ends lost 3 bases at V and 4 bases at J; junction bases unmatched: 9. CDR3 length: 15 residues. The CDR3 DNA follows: TGTGCCAGCAGTTTCCCCGGGACTACCCAGTACGAGCAGTACTTC. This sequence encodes CASSFPGTTQYEQYF.

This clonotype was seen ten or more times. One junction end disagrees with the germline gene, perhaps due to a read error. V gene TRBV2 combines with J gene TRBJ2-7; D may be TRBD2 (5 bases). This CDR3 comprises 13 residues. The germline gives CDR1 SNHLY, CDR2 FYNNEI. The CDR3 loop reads CASSEVMASNMHF. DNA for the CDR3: TGTGCCAGCAGTGAAGTAATGGCTAGCAATATGCACTTC.

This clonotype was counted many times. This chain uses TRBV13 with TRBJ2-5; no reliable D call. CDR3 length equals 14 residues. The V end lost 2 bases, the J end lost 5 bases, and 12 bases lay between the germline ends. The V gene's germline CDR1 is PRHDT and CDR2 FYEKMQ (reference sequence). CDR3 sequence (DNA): TGTGCCAGCAGCTTATCGTCTAAGGTGGAGACCCAGTACTTC. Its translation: CASSLSSKVETQYF.

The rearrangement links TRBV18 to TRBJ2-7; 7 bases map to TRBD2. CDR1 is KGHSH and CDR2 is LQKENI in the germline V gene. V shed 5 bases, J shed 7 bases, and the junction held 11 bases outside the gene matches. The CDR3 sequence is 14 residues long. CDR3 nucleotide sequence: TGTGCCAGCTCAACGGCGGCGGGAGAGAGTGAGCAGTACTTC. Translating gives CASSTAAGESEQYF. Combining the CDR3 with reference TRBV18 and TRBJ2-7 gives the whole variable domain NAGVMQNPRHLVRRRGQEARLRCSPMKGHSHVYWYRQLPEEGLKFMVYLQKENIIDESGMPKERFSAEFPKEGPSILRIQQVVRGDSAAYFCASSTAAGESEQYFGPGTRLTVT.

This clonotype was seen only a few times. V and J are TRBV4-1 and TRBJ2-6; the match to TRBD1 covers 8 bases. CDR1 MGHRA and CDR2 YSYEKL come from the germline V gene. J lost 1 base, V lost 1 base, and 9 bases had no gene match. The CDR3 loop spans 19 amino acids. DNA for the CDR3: TGCGCCAGCAGCCAAGTAATGGCAGGGGGCAGATCTGGGGCCAACGTCCTGACTTTC. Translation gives CASSQVMAGGRSGANVLTF.

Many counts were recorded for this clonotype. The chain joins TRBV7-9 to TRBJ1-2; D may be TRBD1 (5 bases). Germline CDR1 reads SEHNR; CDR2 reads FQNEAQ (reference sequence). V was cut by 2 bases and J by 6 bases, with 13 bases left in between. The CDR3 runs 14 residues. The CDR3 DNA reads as TGTGCCAGCAGCTTACAGGGTTTTTCGGATGGCTACACCTTC. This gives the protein CASSLQGFSDGYTF.

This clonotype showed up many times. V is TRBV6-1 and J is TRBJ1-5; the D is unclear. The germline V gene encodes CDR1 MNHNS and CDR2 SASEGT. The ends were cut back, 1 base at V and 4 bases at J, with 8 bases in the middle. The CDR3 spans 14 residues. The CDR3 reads CASSEGRDNQPQHF. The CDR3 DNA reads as TGTGCCAGCAGTGAAGGTCGGGATAATCAGCCCCAGCATTTT.

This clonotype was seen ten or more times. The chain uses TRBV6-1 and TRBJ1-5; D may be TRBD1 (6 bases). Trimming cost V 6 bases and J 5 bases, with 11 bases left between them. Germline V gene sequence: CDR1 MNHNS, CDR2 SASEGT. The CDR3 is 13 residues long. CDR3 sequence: CASRARGYQPQHF. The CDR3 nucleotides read TGTGCCAGCAGGGCCAGGGGTTATCAGCCCCAGCATTTT.

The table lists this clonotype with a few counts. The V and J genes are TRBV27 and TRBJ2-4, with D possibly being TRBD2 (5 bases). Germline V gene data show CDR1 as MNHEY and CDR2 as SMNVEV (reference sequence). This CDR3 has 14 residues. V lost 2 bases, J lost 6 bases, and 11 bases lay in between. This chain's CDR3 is CASSLKGRGNIQYF. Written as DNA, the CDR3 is TGTGCCAGCAGTTTAAAGGGCCGGGGAAACATTCAGTACTTC.

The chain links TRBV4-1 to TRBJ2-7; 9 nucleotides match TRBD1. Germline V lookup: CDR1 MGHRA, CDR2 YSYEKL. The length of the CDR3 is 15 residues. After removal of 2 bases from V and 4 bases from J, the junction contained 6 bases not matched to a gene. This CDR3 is CASSQSGTGLYEQYF. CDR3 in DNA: TGCGCCAGCAGCCAATCCGGGACAGGGCTGTACGAGCAGTACTTC.

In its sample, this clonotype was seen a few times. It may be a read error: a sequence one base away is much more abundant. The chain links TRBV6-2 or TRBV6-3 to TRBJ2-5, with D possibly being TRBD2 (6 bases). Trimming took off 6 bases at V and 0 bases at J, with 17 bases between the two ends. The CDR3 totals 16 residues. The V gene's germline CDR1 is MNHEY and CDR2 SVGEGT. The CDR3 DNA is TGTGCCAGCAGCCCAACCGGGGCTAGCGACCAAGAGACCCAGTACTTC. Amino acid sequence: CASSPTGASDQETQYF.

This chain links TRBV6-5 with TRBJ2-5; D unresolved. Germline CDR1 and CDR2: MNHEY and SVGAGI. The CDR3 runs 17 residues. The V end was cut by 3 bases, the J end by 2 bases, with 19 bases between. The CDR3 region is CASSYLPHRVGQETQYF. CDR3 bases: TGTGCCAGCAGTTATCTCCCCCACAGAGTCGGACAAGAGACCCAGTACTTC.

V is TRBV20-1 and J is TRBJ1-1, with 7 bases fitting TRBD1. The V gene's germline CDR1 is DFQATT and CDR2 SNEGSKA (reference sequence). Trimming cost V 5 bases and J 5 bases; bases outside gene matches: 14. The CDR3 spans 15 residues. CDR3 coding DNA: TGCAGTGCTGGAGGGGGCGCGTGGGTTGGGACTGAAGCTTTCTTT. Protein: CSAGGGAWVGTEAFF.

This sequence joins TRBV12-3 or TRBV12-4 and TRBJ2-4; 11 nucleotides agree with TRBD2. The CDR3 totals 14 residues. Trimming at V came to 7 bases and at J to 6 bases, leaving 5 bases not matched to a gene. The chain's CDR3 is CASTHGTSGNIQYF. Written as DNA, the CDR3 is TGTGCCAGCACCCACGGGACTAGCGGAAACATTCAGTACTTC.

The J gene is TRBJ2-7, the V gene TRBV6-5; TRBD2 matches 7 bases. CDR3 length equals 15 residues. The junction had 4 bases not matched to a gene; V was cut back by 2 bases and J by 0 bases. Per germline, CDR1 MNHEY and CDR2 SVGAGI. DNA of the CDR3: TGTGCCAGCAGTTACCCGGGGGGAGGCTCCTACGAGCAGTACTTC. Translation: CASSYPGGGSYEQYF.